The 19 T cell receptor beta chains below come from one sample, sequenced in a study of blood T cell repertoires in COVID-19. TCRdb keeps only in-frame clones here, not all; method: immunoSEQ multiplex PCR. The repertoire holds hundreds of thousands of clones, with about nine tenths as singletons. The sequencing sample was made of PBMCs or T cells enriched from blood (not recorded which). The receptor set was obtained from a man aged 40-55 years who had recovered from COVID-19.

The chain links TRBV24-1 to TRBJ2-1, with TRBD1 matching 8 bases. Germline trimming cut 0 bases from V and 6 bases from J; bases unmatched to any gene: 3. The CDR3 is 15 residues long. CDR1 is KGHDR, CDR2 SFDVKD, per germline. CDR3 bases: TGTGCCACCAGTGATTTGCAAGACAGGGGCAATGAGCAGTTCTTC. Protein sequence: CATSDLQDRGNEQFF.

For the CDR3, the DNA is TGTGCCAGCAGGCCATTCCGCCTCCCCAGAAACTCCTATAATTCACCCCTCCACTTT. It is translated as CASRPFRLPRNSYNSPLHF. The chain has TRBV27 and TRBJ1-6; D is ambiguous. Trimming took 6 bases from V and 0 from J, leaving 21 bases between them. Germline loops: CDR1 MNHEY, CDR2 SMNVEV (reference sequence). The CDR3 is 19 residues long.

This clone showed up just a few times. The rearrangement uses TRBV19 and TRBJ2-3, with 11 bases fitting TRBD1. In germline, CDR1 is LNHDA, CDR2 SQIVND (reference sequence). The CDR3 totals 17 residues. V was pared by 4 bases and J by 1 base, with 7 bases of the junction left unmatched. CDR3 DNA: TGTGCCAGTAGTAAGAGGACAGGGGGCTCGGGCACAGATACGCAGTATTTT. Encoded protein: CASSKRTGGSGTDTQYF.

This sequence joins TRBV9 and TRBJ2-5; 8 nucleotides match TRBD2. V lost 0 bases to trimming and J lost 5 bases; unmatched junction nucleotides: 0. CDR3 length: 13 residues. CDR1 and CDR2 (germline): SGDLS, YYNGEE. For the CDR3, the DNA is TGTGCCAGCAGCGTAGGACTAGCGGAGACCCAGTACTTC. This codes for CASSVGLAETQYF.

J is TRBJ1-2 and V is TRBV29-1; D is ambiguous. The CDR3 is made up of 12 amino acids. V lost 3 bases, J lost 8 bases, and 13 bases lay in between. Germline loops: CDR1 SQVTM, CDR2 ANQGSEA. The CDR3, as DNA: TGCAGCGTTGATGGTCTCGGGGTAGGCTACACCTTC. This encodes CSVDGLGVGYTF.

The chain joins TRBV3-1 (or the pseudogene TRBV3-2) to TRBJ2-5; D is possibly TRBD2 (6 bases). With 1 base removed from V and 10 bases from J, the gap between germline ends came to 10 bases. Germline assignment: CDR1 LGHDT and CDR2 YNNKEL (reference sequence). The CDR3 consists of 12 residues. CDR3 DNA: TGTGCCAGCAGCCAAGCCGGGAGAGGCCAGTACTTC. The encoded protein is CASSQAGRGQYF.

V and J are TRBV27 and TRBJ2-3; D is ambiguous. Trimming took off 3 bases at V and 2 bases at J, with 9 bases between the two ends. In germline, CDR1 is MNHEY, CDR2 SMNVEV (reference sequence). The CDR3 is made up of 14 amino acids. CDR3 DNA sequence: TGTGCCAGCAGTTTTGGCAGAAACACAGATACGCAGTATTTT. Protein product: CASSFGRNTDTQYF.

CDR3 in amino acids: CASSQDEMTGGGLSDEQFF. The CDR3 DNA reads as TGTGCCAGCAGCCAAGATGAAATGACAGGCGGGGGGCTCAGCGATGAGCAGTTCTTC. The J gene is TRBJ2-1, the V gene TRBV4-2, with 8 bases that match TRBD2. Unmatched junction bases numbered 18, after V lost 0 bases and J lost 8 bases. Germline CDR1 reads LGHNA; CDR2 reads YNFKEQ. The CDR3 contains 19 residues.

The CDR3 loop is CASSAVGHPAGVAQETQYF. Here the CDR3 DNA reads TGTGCCAGCAGCGCAGTAGGACACCCGGCGGGGGTTGCTCAAGAGACCCAGTACTTC. The chain is built from TRBV13 and TRBJ2-5; 7 positions agree with TRBD2. The CDR3 is 19 amino acids. CDR1 PRHDT and CDR2 FYEKMQ come from the germline V gene (reference sequence). Trimming cost V 5 bases and J 2 bases; bases outside gene matches: 20.

The chain uses TRBV25-1 and TRBJ2-3, with D uncertain. The length of the CDR3 is 13 residues. Trimming removed 11 bases at V and 0 bases at J, with 12 bases between. The germline gives CDR1 MGHDK, CDR2 SYGVNS. CDR3 residues: CAGDASSTDTQYF. For the CDR3, the DNA is TGTGCCGGAGACGCTTCTAGCACAGATACGCAGTATTTT.

This clone has just one count. This chain links TRBV18 with TRBJ1-1; no reliable D call. The CDR3 is 14 residues long. V was shortened by 1 base and J by 0 bases, with 6 bases between the two germline ends. CDR1 is KGHSH and CDR2 is LQKENI in the germline V gene. The CDR3 reads CASSPLVVNTEAFF. The CDR3 nucleotides are TGTGCCAGCTCACCACTAGTGGTGAACACTGAAGCTTTCTTT.

The chain couples TRBV2 to TRBJ1-4; TRBD1 aligns across 7 bases. CDR3 length equals 15 residues. Germline values: CDR1 SNHLY, CDR2 FYNNEI. Germline trimming cut 6 bases from V and 4 bases from J; bases unmatched to any gene: 8. CDR3: CASSPPGQINEKLFF. The DNA for the CDR3 is TGTGCCAGCAGCCCGCCGGGACAGATTAATGAAAAACTGTTTTTT.

V and J are TRBV3-1 (or the pseudogene TRBV3-2) and TRBJ2-6, with D tentatively TRBD1 (5 bases). The CDR3 has 15 residues. The ends were cut back, 6 bases at V and 1 base at J, with 10 bases in the middle. Germline CDR1 and CDR2: LGHDT and YNNKEL (reference sequence). CDR3 coding DNA: TGTGCCAGCAGACGGACACCTTCTGGGGCCAACGTCCTGACTTTC. Translating gives CASRRTPSGANVLTF.

V usage is TRBV18 and J usage is TRBJ2-1, with D uncertain. CDR3 length: 14 residues. The V end was cut by 2 bases, the J end by 0 bases, with 5 bases between. In germline, CDR1 is KGHSH, CDR2 LQKENI. CDR3 DNA: TGTGCCAGCTCACCAGCGCCCTCCTACAATGAGCAGTTCTTC. This translates into CASSPAPSYNEQFF.

This chain joins TRBV27 and TRBJ1-1, with TRBD1 matching over 9 bases. Germline CDR1 and CDR2: MNHEY and SMNVEV (reference sequence). The CDR3 runs to 16 residues. V gave up 4 bases and J gave up 6 bases; unmatched junction bases: 12. The CDR3: CASSSSPGQGVAEAFF. Here the CDR3 DNA reads TGTGCCAGCAGTTCTAGTCCGGGACAGGGAGTAGCTGAAGCTTTCTTT.

The chain has TRBV27 and TRBJ2-1, with TRBD1 matching 9 bases. CDR1 is MNHEY and CDR2 is SMNVEV in the germline V gene (reference sequence). V lost 3 bases, J lost 4 bases, and 4 bases stayed unmatched. The CDR3 length is 15 residues. CDR3 in amino acids: CASSFPGTGYNEQFF. CDR3 nucleotide sequence: TGTGCCAGCAGTTTCCCCGGGACAGGGTACAATGAGCAGTTCTTC.

A few counts support this clone. In DNA, the CDR3 is TGTGCCAGCAGTGACGTAGGGGAAATTGAAGCTTTCTTT. Protein: CASSDVGEIEAFF. The chain employs TRBV2 and TRBJ1-1; D perhaps matches TRBD1 (5 bases). CDR3 length equals 13 residues. The germline V and J ends were trimmed by 3 bases and 7 bases, with 12 bases remaining between them. Germline values: CDR1 SNHLY, CDR2 FYNNEI.

The CDR3 loop reads CAISPGNRDRGREQYF. In DNA form, the CDR3 reads TGTGCCATCAGTCCGGGGAACCGGGACAGGGGGCGAGAGCAGTACTTC. The rearrangement links TRBV10-3 to TRBJ2-7; 12 bases map to TRBD1. The germline V gene has CDR1 ENHRY and CDR2 SYGVKD. The V and J ends lost 5 bases and 7 bases, in that order; junction bases with no gene match: 12. This CDR3 is built from 16 residues.

The chain is built from TRBV7-3 and TRBJ2-2, with D possibly being TRBD1 (6 bases). CDR1 SGHTA and CDR2 FQGTGA come from the germline V gene. V was pared by 5 bases and J by 3 bases, with 13 bases between. The CDR3 runs 15 residues. This CDR3 is CASSPQGIDTGELFF. The DNA for the CDR3 is TGTGCCAGCAGCCCACAGGGAATCGACACCGGGGAGCTGTTTTTT.